One sample yielded the 32 T cell receptor beta chains listed below, sequenced in a study of blood T cell repertoires in COVID-19. TCRdb's table, derived via immunoSEQ multiplex PCR, lists solely in-frame clones and lacks some. This table has roughly 200,000 clones, roughly 82% appearing once. Sequencing was done on a sample of PBMCs or T cells enriched from blood (not recorded which). These receptors were obtained from a woman aged 25 to 45 who had recovered from COVID-19.

This chain connects TRBV6-6 to TRBJ1-3; TRBD1 aligns across 8 bases. There are 16 residues in the CDR3. Trimming removed 6 bases from V and 0 bases from J; junction bases left unmatched: 7. Germline V gene lookup returns CDR1 MNHNY and CDR2 SVGAGI (reference sequence). CDR3 residues: CASRPTGGISGNTIYF. The CDR3 DNA reads as TGTGCCAGCAGACCAACAGGGGGAATCTCTGGAAACACCATATATTTT.

The chain is built from TRBV5-6 and TRBJ1-1; no firm D call. CDR1 is SGHDT, CDR2 YYEEEE, per germline. V was trimmed by 1 base and J by 5 bases, leaving 6 bases between them. The CDR3 totals 12 residues. In DNA form, the CDR3 reads TGTGCCAGCAGCTTGTCTATGACTGAAGCTTTCTTT. Translating it yields CASSLSMTEAFF. The complete variable domain, with remaining parts taken from reference TRBV5-6 and TRBJ1-1, reads DAGVTQSPTHLIKTRGQQVTLRCSPKSGHDTVSWYQQALGQGPQFIFQYYEEEERQRGNFPDRFSGHQFPNYSSELNVNALLLGDSALYLCASSLSMTEAFFGQGTRLTVV.

This sequence joins TRBV10-3 and TRBJ1-2; 8 bases agree with TRBD1. J was trimmed by 0 bases and V by 0 bases; bases with no gene match: 12. CDR1 and CDR2 from the germline V gene are ENHRY and SYGVKD. This CDR3 is built from 19 residues. The CDR3 DNA reads TGTGCCATCAGTGAGTCGCGCGCCCGGACAGGGCCACCTAACTATGGCTACACCTTC. This encodes CAISESRARTGPPNYGYTF.

V usage is TRBV5-8 and J usage is TRBJ1-4; 9 bases match TRBD1. Trimming removed 2 bases from V and 5 bases from J; junction bases left unmatched: 4. Germline V gene data show CDR1 as SGHTS and CDR2 as YDEGEE. The CDR3 spans 15 residues. The CDR3 sequence is CASSFSGTGNEKLFF. CDR3 bases: TGTGCCAGCAGCTTTTCCGGGACAGGGAATGAAAAACTGTTTTTT. Complete variable domain (other parts from reference TRBV5-8 and TRBJ1-4): EAGVTQSPTHLIKTRGQQATLRCSPISGHTSVYWYQQALGLGLQFLLWYDEGEERNRGNFPPRFSGRQFPNYSSELNVNALELEDSALYLCASSFSGTGNEKLFFGSGTQLSVL.

This chain connects TRBV3-1 (or the pseudogene TRBV3-2) to TRBJ2-1, with a possible D match to TRBD2 (6 bases). This CDR3 has 15 residues. Between the trimmed V and J ends, which lost 0 bases and 4 bases, there was a span of 10 bases. Germline V CDR1 and CDR2: LGHDT, YNNKEL (reference sequence). This chain's CDR3 is CASSQESGTYNEQFF. The CDR3 coding sequence is TGTGCCAGCAGCCAAGAGTCAGGGACTTACAATGAGCAGTTCTTC.

The V call is TRBV20-1, the J call TRBJ2-3, with 8 bases identical to TRBD2. In germline, CDR1 is DFQATT, CDR2 SNEGSKA (reference sequence). The CDR3 totals 13 residues. J was trimmed by 4 bases and V by 3 bases; bases with no gene match: 3. CDR3 coding DNA: TGCAGTGCTAGTCTAGCGGGTGCAGATACGCAGTATTTT. It translates to CSASLAGADTQYF.

The V and J genes are TRBV19 and TRBJ2-1; 9 nucleotides agree with TRBD2. The CDR3 loop spans 14 amino acids. Germline trimming cut 7 bases from V and 5 bases from J; bases unmatched to any gene: 6. Germline assignment: CDR1 LNHDA and CDR2 SQIVND (reference sequence). The CDR3 here is CASTTTSGHNEQFF. CDR3 in DNA: TGTGCCAGTACAACGACTAGCGGACACAATGAGCAGTTCTTC. Together with reference TRBV19 and TRBJ2-1, the CDR3 gives the full variable domain: DGGITQSPKYLFRKEGQNVTLSCEQNLNHDAMYWYRQDPGQGLRLIYYSQIVNDFQKGDIAEGYSVSREKKESFPLTVTSAQKNPTAFYLCASTTTSGHNEQFFGPGTRLTVL.

V usage is TRBV3-1 (or the pseudogene TRBV3-2) and J usage is TRBJ1-6; 10 bases fit TRBD1. The CDR3 length is 14 residues. The germline V gene has CDR1 LGHDT and CDR2 YNNKEL (reference sequence). The V and J ends lost 2 bases and 10 bases, in that order; junction bases with no gene match: 2. CDR3 sequence reads: CASSQWDRGSPLHF. In DNA, the CDR3 is TGTGCCAGCAGCCAATGGGACAGGGGATCACCCCTCCACTTT.

The chain's CDR3 is CASSSGLRDSYNEQFF. The CDR3 nucleotides are TGTGCCAGCAGTTCAGGTCTACGGGACTCCTACAATGAGCAGTTCTTC. The rearrangement uses TRBV6-5 and TRBJ2-1, with D maybe TRBD2 (5 bases). Germline loops: CDR1 MNHEY, CDR2 SVGAGI. The ends were cut back, 4 bases at V and 0 bases at J, with 13 bases in the middle. The CDR3 has 16 amino acids.

V gene TRBV7-9 combines with J gene TRBJ2-5; the D gene is possibly TRBD2 (7 bases). With 2 bases removed from V and 8 bases from J, the gap between germline ends came to 15 bases. The V gene's germline CDR1 is SEHNR and CDR2 FQNEAQ (reference sequence). The CDR3 runs to 14 residues. Here the CDR3 reads CASSLRGAVSTQYF. The CDR3 DNA follows: TGTGCCAGCAGCTTACGGGGGGCAGTGTCCACCCAGTACTTC.

The rearrangement links TRBV5-1 to TRBJ2-3, with 7 bases that match TRBD2. The germline gives CDR1 SGHRS, CDR2 YFSETQ. Trimming removed 0 bases from V and 5 bases from J; junction bases left unmatched: 6. The CDR3 contains 15 residues. The DNA of the CDR3 is TGCGCCAGCAGCTTGGGCGGGAGTCCCTTAGATACGCAGTATTTT. Its translation: CASSLGGSPLDTQYF.

The chain carries TRBV19 and TRBJ2-7, with 7 bases that match TRBD1. The germline V gene encodes CDR1 LNHDA and CDR2 SQIVND (reference sequence). The J segment lost 0 bases and the V segment lost 3 bases, leaving 2 bases of the junction unmatched. The CDR3 is 14 amino acids. For the CDR3, the DNA is TGTGCCAGTAGTATCGGGACAGACTCCTACGAGCAGTACTTC. Its protein is CASSIGTDSYEQYF.

The rearrangement joins TRBV19 to TRBJ2-7, with D perhaps matching TRBD1 (5 bases). The CDR3 has 14 amino acids. Germline-derived CDR1 and CDR2 are LNHDA and SQIVND (reference sequence). Trimming pared 2 bases from V and 4 bases from J, leaving 12 bases between. The CDR3 is CASSIYGSGYEQYF. The CDR3 nucleotides read TGTGCCAGTAGTATATATGGGTCAGGGTACGAGCAGTACTTC.

This chain links TRBV10-3 with TRBJ2-7; 9 positions match TRBD1. Germline CDR1 ENHRY, CDR2 SYGVKD. The CDR3 contains 13 residues. Unmatched junction bases numbered 2, after V lost 6 bases and J lost 2 bases. CDR3 protein: CAIRGQGAYEQYF. CDR3 nucleotide sequence: TGTGCCATCAGGGGACAGGGCGCCTACGAGCAGTACTTC.

The rearrangement links TRBV12-2 to TRBJ2-1; the D call of TRBD2 is as the table states it, not checked on the DNA. TRBV12-2 is reported as a pseudogene. The CDR3 has 20 amino acids. CDR3 amino acids: CASLLGTGTGRTSGNTEQFF. CDR3 coding DNA: TGTGCAAGTCTCCTAGGAACCGGGACAGGGAGGACTAGCGGGAATACGGAGCAGTTCTTC.

J is TRBJ2-7 and V is TRBV19; D uncertain. The germline V gene encodes CDR1 LNHDA and CDR2 SQIVND (reference sequence). V shed 5 bases and J shed 2 bases, with 16 bases lying between them. There are 15 residues in the CDR3. CDR3 coding DNA: TGTGCCAGTAGTTCTTTCTACCCAGGCCCCTACGAGCAGTACTTC. Residues: CASSSFYPGPYEQYF.

The chain combines TRBV9 with TRBJ2-1; D is possibly TRBD2 (6 bases). V was cut by 0 bases and J by 6 bases, with 16 bases left in between. CDR1 and CDR2 (germline): SGDLS, YYNGEE. This CDR3 contains 16 residues. The CDR3 DNA is TGTGCCAGCAGCGTAGGAGCCCGGGACTGGACCAATGAGCAGTTCTTC. Its protein product is CASSVGARDWTNEQFF.

This clone has just a few counts. The rearrangement uses TRBV28 and TRBJ2-1; TRBD2 matches 13 bases. V lost 4 bases, J lost 9 bases, and 6 bases stayed unmatched. CDR3 size: 15 residues. Germline V CDR1 and CDR2: MDHEN, SYDVKM. The CDR3: CASSSGLAGVSEQFF. In nucleotides, the CDR3 is TGTGCCAGCAGTTCCGGACTAGCGGGAGTAAGTGAGCAGTTCTTC. The variable domain in full, completed from reference TRBV28 and TRBJ2-1, reads DVKVTQSSRYLVKRTGEKVFLECVQDMDHENMFWYRQDPGLGLRLIYFSYDVKMKEKGDIPEGYSVSREKKERFSLILESASTNQTSMYLCASSSGLAGVSEQFFGPGTRLTVL.

The chain employs TRBV29-1 and TRBJ2-1; 12 positions agree with TRBD2. Germline values: CDR1 SQVTM, CDR2 ANQGSEA. Unmatched junction bases numbered 19, after V lost 4 bases and J lost 0 bases. The CDR3 is 21 residues long. The CDR3 region has the DNA TGCAGCGTTGTGATGGGTCGAGTGGGGACTAGCGGGTTCAGCTCCTACAATGAGCAGTTCTTC. It encodes CSVVMGRVGTSGFSSYNEQFF.

The gene calls are TRBV27 and TRBJ2-7, with a weak D call TRBD2 (7 bases). Germline V gene lookup returns CDR1 MNHEY and CDR2 SMNVEV (reference sequence). The CDR3 runs to 18 residues. Trimming removed 9 bases at V and 3 bases at J, with 30 bases between. The CDR3 nucleotides read TGTGCCAGTACGAAGGGGGAGGGGGAGCTCCTGGGTTTCTACGAGCAGTACTTC. Its translation: CASTKGEGELLGFYEQYF.

The rearrangement links TRBV6-1 to TRBJ1-1; perhaps TRBD1 as D (5 bases). Germline values: CDR1 MNHNS, CDR2 SASEGT. V gave up 1 base and J gave up 5 bases, with 11 bases separating them. The CDR3 spans 14 residues. This CDR3 reads CASSEVWGVTEAFF. In nucleotides, the CDR3 is TGTGCCAGCAGTGAAGTTTGGGGGGTAACTGAAGCTTTCTTT.

This clone was seen more than once but under ten times. The gene calls are TRBV6-5 and TRBJ2-5, with 9 bases identical to TRBD1. The CDR3 length is 15 residues. V dropped 8 bases and J dropped 1; count of bases not matched to a gene: 8. CDR1 MNHEY and CDR2 SVGAGI come from the germline V gene. CDR3 sequence (DNA): TGTGCCAGCCGACGGGGGACAGGGCCCCAAGAGACCCAGTACTTC. Residues: CASRRGTGPQETQYF.

This clone came up once. This chain joins TRBV4-2 and TRBJ2-1, with unresolved D. The V and J ends lost 0 bases and 0 bases respectively, with 12 bases between them. The CDR3 is 17 amino acids. Germline V gene lookup returns CDR1 LGHNA and CDR2 YNFKEQ. The CDR3 nucleotides read TGTGCCAGCAGCCAAGAATTAGCCCCGAGCTCCTACAATGAGCAGTTCTTC. Translating gives CASSQELAPSSYNEQFF.

The chain employs TRBV5-4 and TRBJ2-7; a weak D match, TRBD2 (6 bases). Looked up from germline, CDR1 is SGHNT and CDR2 is YYREEE (reference sequence). This CDR3 region has 16 residues. V was cut by 4 bases and J by 7 bases, with 24 bases left in between. The DNA for the CDR3 is TGTGCCAGCAGCCCCTTTCAGGGACTCGACCTACGAGAGCAGTACTTC. It is translated as CASSPFQGLDLREQYF.

The rearrangement uses TRBV7-3 and TRBJ1-5, with TRBD1 matching over 7 bases. V lost 5 bases and J lost 1; bases outside the gene matches: 8. Germline V gives CDR1 SGHTA, CDR2 FQGTGA. The CDR3 contains 16 residues. The CDR3 reads CASSEGTRGSNQPQHF. The CDR3 region has the DNA TGTGCCAGCAGCGAAGGGACCAGGGGGAGCAATCAGCCCCAGCATTTT.

The chain employs TRBV19 and TRBJ2-2; D uncertain. This CDR3 comprises 14 residues. Germline V CDR1 and CDR2: LNHDA, SQIVND (reference sequence). V lost 7 bases to trimming and J lost 6 bases, with 15 bases between them. The CDR3 protein is CASTLNQRSGELFF. In DNA, the CDR3 is TGTGCCAGTACCTTAAACCAGAGGTCCGGGGAGCTGTTTTTT. Full variable domain (rest looked up from reference TRBV19 and TRBJ2-2): DGGITQSPKYLFRKEGQNVTLSCEQNLNHDAMYWYRQDPGQGLRLIYYSQIVNDFQKGDIAEGYSVSREKKESFPLTVTSAQKNPTAFYLCASTLNQRSGELFFGEGSRLTVL.

The V call is TRBV10-1, the J call TRBJ1-1; D possibly corresponds to TRBD1 (5 bases). Per germline, CDR1 WNHNN and CDR2 SYGVQD (reference sequence). V gave up 10 bases and J gave up 0 bases, with 15 bases separating them. The CDR3 loop spans 14 amino acids. The CDR3 protein is CAIPQTELNTEAFF. The DNA for the CDR3 is TGCGCCATTCCTCAGACAGAGTTGAACACTGAAGCTTTCTTT.

The table lists this clone with a count of one. The junction shows a germline mismatch at one end, possibly a read error. The CDR3 DNA reads as TGTGCTAGCAGCTTAGCTTGGGGCAGGGAAGAGACCCAGTACTTC. This sequence encodes CASSLAWGREETQYF. This sequence joins TRBV7-7 and TRBJ2-5; weak D call: TRBD1 (5 bases). The CDR3 is 15 residues long. Looked up from germline, CDR1 is SSHAT and CDR2 is FNYEAQ (reference sequence).

The chain employs TRBV28 and TRBJ2-7; no firm D call. This CDR3 has 14 residues. V shed 2 bases and J shed 0 bases, with 8 bases lying between them. Per the germline V gene, CDR1 is MDHEN and CDR2 is SYDVKM. CDR3 DNA sequence: TGTGCCAGCAGTTTACGAGAGAGCTCCTACGAGCAGTACTTC. It yields the protein CASSLRESSYEQYF.

The chain links TRBV10-2 to TRBJ2-1, with 9 bases that match TRBD2. Per the germline V gene, CDR1 is WSHSY and CDR2 is SAAADI. The CDR3 runs 13 residues. The trim removed 4 bases at V and 7 bases at J, leaving 2 bases unmatched. CDR3 DNA: TGCGCCAGCAGTGGGGGACTAGCAAATGAGCAGTTCTTC. This translates into CASSGGLANEQFF.

The gene calls are TRBV6-2 or TRBV6-3 and TRBJ1-1; D is unresolved. Germline V gene lookup returns CDR1 MNHEY and CDR2 SVGEGT. The CDR3 runs to 14 residues. V was pared by 2 bases and J by 0 bases, with 7 bases between. This CDR3 reads CASSYRRVNTEAFF. The CDR3, as DNA: TGTGCCAGCAGTTACAGGCGGGTGAACACTGAAGCTTTCTTT.

V and J are TRBV19 and TRBJ1-2, with D uncertain. The CDR3 is made up of 13 amino acids. Germline CDR1 is LNHDA and CDR2 is SQIVND (reference sequence). Trimming took 5 bases from V and 0 from J, leaving 7 bases between them. The CDR3 DNA sequence: TGTGCCAGTAGTCCCGGGACTAACTATGGCTACACCTTC. This sequence encodes CASSPGTNYGYTF.